This T cell receptor (beta chain) was captured by sequencing in a study of T cells in tumors after PD-1 blockade. The repertoire was sequenced with immunoSEQ multiplex PCR; TCRdb's copy has only in-frame clones and lacks some. Here the sample spans tens of thousands of clones, more than 65% being singletons. The receptor was derived from a human donor with advanced basal cell or squamous cell carcinoma (not recorded which). The sequences come from PBMCs, collected before anti-PD-1 therapy.

The CDR3 loop is CATRDAGEETQYF. CDR3 DNA sequence: TGTGCCACCAGGGACGCCGGGGAAGAGACCCAGTACTTC. The genes are TRBV24-1 and TRBJ2-5, with D possibly being TRBD2 (5 bases). CDR3 length equals 13 residues. Germline V gene lookup returns CDR1 KGHDR and CDR2 SFDVKD. V was clipped by 7 bases and J by 3 bases, with 11 bases between them.